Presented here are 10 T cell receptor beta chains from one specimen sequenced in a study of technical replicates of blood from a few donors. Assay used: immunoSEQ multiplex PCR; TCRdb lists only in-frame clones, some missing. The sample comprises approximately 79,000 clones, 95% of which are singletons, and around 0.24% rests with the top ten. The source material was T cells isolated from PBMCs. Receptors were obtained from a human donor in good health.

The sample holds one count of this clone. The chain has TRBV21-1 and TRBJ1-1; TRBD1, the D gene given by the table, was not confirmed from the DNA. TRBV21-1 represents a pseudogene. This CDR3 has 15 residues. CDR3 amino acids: CASPHFRQGGTEAFF. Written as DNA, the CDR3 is TGTGCCAGTCCTCACTTCCGACAGGGCGGCACTGAAGCTTTCTTT.

The CDR3, as DNA: TGCGCCAGCAGCCAAGAGGGGGCAGTCATGAACACTGAAGCTTTCTTT. Translated: CASSQEGAVMNTEAFF. The genes are TRBV4-1 and TRBJ1-1, with a tentative D call TRBD1 (6 bases). V lost 0 bases and J lost 0, with 11 bases in between. In germline, CDR1 is MGHRA, CDR2 YSYEKL. The length of the CDR3 is 16 residues.

The CDR3, as DNA: TGTGCCAGCAGGCGACAGGGAACTAACTATGGCTACACCTTC. Amino acids: CASRRQGTNYGYTF. V is TRBV5-6 and J is TRBJ1-2; TRBD1 agrees at 7 bases. The V segment lost 5 bases and the J segment 0 bases; nucleotides outside the gene matches: 4. CDR3 length: 14 amino acids. CDR1 and CDR2 (germline): SGHDT, YYEEEE.

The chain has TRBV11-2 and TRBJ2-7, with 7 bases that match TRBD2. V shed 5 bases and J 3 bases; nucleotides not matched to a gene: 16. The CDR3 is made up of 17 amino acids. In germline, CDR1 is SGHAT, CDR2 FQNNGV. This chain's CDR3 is CASSPGGDREDRYEQYF. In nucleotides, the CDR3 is TGTGCCAGCAGCCCGGGTGGGGATCGGGAGGACCGCTACGAGCAGTACTTC. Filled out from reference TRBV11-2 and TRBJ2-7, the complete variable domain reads EAGVAQSPRYKIIEKRQSVAFWCNPISGHATLYWYQQILGQGPKLLIQFQNNGVVDDSQLPKDRFSAERLKGVDSTLKIQPAKLEDSAVYLCASSPGGDREDRYEQYFGPGTRLTVT.

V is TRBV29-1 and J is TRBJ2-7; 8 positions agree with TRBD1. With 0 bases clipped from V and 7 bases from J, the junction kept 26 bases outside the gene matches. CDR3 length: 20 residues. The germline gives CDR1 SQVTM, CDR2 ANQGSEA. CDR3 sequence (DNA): TGCAGCGTTGAAGAGTCTGCGACAGGGGAACCGGGACTGGCAGGAGGAGAGCAGTACTTC. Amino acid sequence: CSVEESATGEPGLAGGEQYF.

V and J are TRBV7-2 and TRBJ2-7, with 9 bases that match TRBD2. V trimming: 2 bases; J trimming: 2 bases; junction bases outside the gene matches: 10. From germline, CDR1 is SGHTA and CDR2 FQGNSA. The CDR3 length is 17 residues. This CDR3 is CASSLFIAGGRAYEQYF. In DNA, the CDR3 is TGTGCCAGCAGCTTATTTATCGCTGGCGGGAGGGCCTACGAGCAGTACTTC.

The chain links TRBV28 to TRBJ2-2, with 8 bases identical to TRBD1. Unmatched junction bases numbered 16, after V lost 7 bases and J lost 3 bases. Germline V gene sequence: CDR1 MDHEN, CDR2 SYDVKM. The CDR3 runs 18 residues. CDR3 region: CASTPRTGIRPYTGELFF. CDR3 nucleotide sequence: TGTGCCAGCACACCAAGGACAGGGATACGACCTTACACCGGGGAGCTGTTTTTT.

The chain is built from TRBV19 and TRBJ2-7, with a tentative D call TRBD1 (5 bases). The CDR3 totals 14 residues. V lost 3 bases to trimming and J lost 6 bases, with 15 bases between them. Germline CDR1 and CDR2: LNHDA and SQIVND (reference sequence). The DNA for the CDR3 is TGTGCCAGTAGTATTGTGGCTGGGGCCTTCGAGCAGTACTTC. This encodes CASSIVAGAFEQYF.

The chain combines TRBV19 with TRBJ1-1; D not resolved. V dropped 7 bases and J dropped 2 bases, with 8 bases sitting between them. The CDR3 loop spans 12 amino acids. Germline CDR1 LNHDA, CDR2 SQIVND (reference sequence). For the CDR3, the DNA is TGTGCCAGTAAGCATTATAACACTGAAGCTTTCTTT. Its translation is CASKHYNTEAFF.

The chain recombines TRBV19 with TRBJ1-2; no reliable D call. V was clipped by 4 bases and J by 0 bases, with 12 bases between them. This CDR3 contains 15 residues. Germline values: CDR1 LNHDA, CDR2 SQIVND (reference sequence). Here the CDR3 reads CASSKRLQANYGYTF. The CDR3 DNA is TGTGCCAGTAGTAAAAGACTGCAAGCTAACTATGGCTACACCTTC.